The clone carrying this T cell receptor beta chain has only one observation. Its antigen is as yet unknown. The CDR3 carries no conserved terminal phenylalanine or tryptophan, so it likely arises from a read error. The DNA is left out, because the CDR3 cannot be placed on it with certainty; the CDR3 is given as TCRdb lists it. TCRdb re-derived calls from the reads in MiXCR, one entry per CDR3 protein. This sample yields 300,000 to 400,000 distinct CDR3 sequences, of which less than 20% are seen a single time; roughly 8.7% belongs to the top ten. Germline CDR1 and CDR2: MNHEY and SVGAGI. The length of the CDR3 is 12 amino acids, counting both ends. This sample is part of a study of T cell repertoires in cytomegalovirus infection. In the study overall: Evidence of both CMV infection and a matching HLA type came from public TCR beta signatures.

General study points: Across the ex vivo response, the dominant clonotypes were HLA-C-restricted CMV-specific TCR beta clonotypes. Cumulative public TCR beta family frequency identified CMV carriers with the relevant HLA.

This TCR came from a human donor in good health (CMV status not recorded). Some clones in this sample may be carry-over from other donors' samples. The J gene is TRBJ1-3, the V gene TRBV6-5. What was sequenced was PBMCs. This CDR3 reads CASRSPGNTIYL.